This T cell receptor beta chain was recovered during a study of T cells expressing NK-cell markers. Across the study: Investigators obtained TCR beta repertoires from sorted CD3+CD56+NKG2C+, CD3+CD56+NKG2C- and CD3+CD56-NKG2C+ T cells.

Study-level results: Of the CD8+ T cell pool in several donors, about 1.0-8% was accounted for by dominant NKG2C+ clonotypes.

About this clonotype: What it recognizes is unknown.

Germline assignment: CDR1 DFQATT and CDR2 SNEGSKA (reference sequence). The CDR3 is made up of 15 amino acids. TCRdb reprocessed the 5' RACE reads, keeping one entry per CDR3 protein, no DNA. The sample totals more than 90,000 distinct CDR3 sequences. The receptor was derived from a woman between 18 and 70 years old in good health. Sequenced: blood T cells: a sorted CD56 or NKG2C T cell subset, CD4+ or CD8+ T cells, or bulk PBMC T cells (not recorded which). This rearrangement joins TRBV20-1 to TRBJ2-2; with no DNA, the TCRdb D assignment of TRBD1 cannot be verified. CDR3: CSARGGDRVSGELFF.